The clone carrying this T cell receptor beta chain came up a few times. Antigen: not known. This entry belongs to a study of T cells after yellow fever vaccination. Study as a whole: Where fractions had low cell numbers, libraries were prepared from them with the SMART-Seq v4 Ultra Low Input RNA kit.

Regarding the study as a whole: One caveat is that FACS-sorted repertoires could contain abundant clonotypes contaminating from the bulk population. Clonotypes shared by both compartments, CD4 and CD8, made up a small share. Post-booster repertoires again held most primary-vaccination clones (96% CD4, roughly 90% CD8).

Germline CDR1 MNHEY, CDR2 SVGEGT. The CDR3 contains 14 residues. The V segment lost 6 bases and the J segment 6 bases; nucleotides outside the gene matches: 5. TCRdb recomputed calls from the 5' RACE reads with MiXCR, one row per CDR3 protein. Counted here are some 300,000 distinct CDR3 sequences, roughly 10% occurring once; the ten biggest clones make up 3.3%. V and J are TRBV6-2 or TRBV6-3 and TRBJ2-3; TRBD2 agrees at 11 bases. This receptor was obtained from a man between 18 and 29 years old who received the YFV17D yellow fever vaccine. This specimen was CD4+ T cells sorted from PBMCs, taken 45 days after the yellow fever booster vaccination. The CDR3 loop is CASSRTSGRDTQYF. The CDR3 DNA sequence: TGTGCCAGCAGCCGGACTAGCGGGCGGGATACGCAGTATTTT.